The clone carrying this T cell receptor (beta chain) showed up just once. These data belong to a study of blood T cell repertoires in COVID-19. Overall study: Sources were T cells, B-cell-depleted T cells, or PBMCs; the material itself was cDNA or gDNA.

Trimming took 8 bases from V and 0 from J, leaving 10 bases between them. This CDR3 comprises 13 residues. CDR1 and CDR2 from the germline V gene are ENHRY and SYGVKD. Participants were aged 18 to 89 years, lived in roughly 23 US areas, and enrolled virtually. Assignments of participants to cohorts depended upon their own reported clinical history. This table comes from immunoSEQ multiplex PCR, and its TCRdb copy is limited to in-frame clones, with some not included. The sample lists about 350,000 clones, 88% occurring once. This sequence joins TRBV10-3 and TRBJ1-1; a possible D gene is TRBD1 (6 bases). The source is a woman aged 25 to 39 who had been exposed to COVID-19. Material for sequencing was PBMCs or T cells enriched from blood (not recorded which). The CDR3 loop reads CAIGQNMNTEAFF. The CDR3 bases are TGTGCCATCGGACAGAATATGAACACTGAAGCTTTCTTT.